The rows below give T cell receptor beta chains drawn from one sample of a study of shared clonotypes between healthy human individuals. TCRdb keeps only in-frame clones here, not all; method: immunoSEQ multiplex PCR. This sample yields millions of clones, of which over 90% are seen a single time; roughly 0.36% belongs to the top ten. Source material: naive CD4+ T cells from PBMCs. All receptors come from a man younger than 30 in good health. Some clones in this sample may be carry-over from other donors' samples. The CDR3 runs from the conserved cysteine through the conserved F or W. The order of the fields is V gene, J gene, CDR3 protein.

TRBV7-3	TRBJ2-1	CASSTSRGGVYNEQFF
TRBV13	TRBJ2-7	CASSPGRGAYEQYF
TRBV30	TRBJ2-3	CAWSVQGGDTQYF
TRBV7-2	TRBJ2-3	CASSTRTSGITDTQYF
TRBV4-1	TRBJ1-1	CASSLLGTGRMNTEAFF
TRBV7-2	TRBJ2-1	CASSPLGGPYNEQFF
TRBV7-2	TRBJ1-5	CASKSAYSNQPQHF
TRBV28	TRBJ1-2	CASSLHPDRDGYTF
TRBV7-2	TRBJ1-4	CASSFTGQTNEKLFF
TRBV30	TRBJ1-2	CAWSVYSYQNYGYTF
TRBV5-1	TRBJ1-5	CASSPTPDQPQHF
TRBV19	TRBJ2-7	CASSIAQTGAYEQYF
TRBV19	TRBJ1-5	CASSTVGTGGSGNQPQHF
TRBV9	TRBJ1-2	CASSVAATGVYGYTF
TRBV7-8	TRBJ1-5	CASSLVGQGVYQPQHF
TRBV2	TRBJ2-3	CASRTSGSASDTQYF
TRBV28	TRBJ1-4	CASSFQSWAEKLFF
TRBV29-1	TRBJ2-1	CSGLGGNEQFF
TRBV20-1	TRBJ1-2	CSAQNRDGYTF
TRBV6-5	TRBJ2-2	CASGGGGQSTGELFF
TRBV2	TRBJ2-1	CASRGDQAGFNEQFF
TRBV5-1	TRBJ2-7	CASSFTPGQGWSEQYF
TRBV30	TRBJ2-5	CASSLEETQYF
TRBV28	TRBJ2-7	CASTSLQGGMASSYEQYF
TRBV19	TRBJ1-5	CASSSPDRLSNQPQHF
TRBV6-5	TRBJ1-2	CASSYSRGAYGYTF
TRBV28	TRBJ1-5	CASRGTQPQHF
TRBV6-6	TRBJ1-2	CASSRGPTVGYTF